The 12 T cell receptor beta chains given below trace back to one sample, sequenced in a study of early T cells in non-severe SARS-CoV-2 infection. TCRdb re-analysed the 5' RACE reads in MiXCR, keeping a single row per CDR3 protein. The data contain around 22,000 distinct CDR3 sequences, 3% to 4.5% of them singletons. Material: whole blood. All receptors come from an adult who was a healthcare worker with PCR-confirmed SARS-CoV-2 infection or an uninfected control (not recorded which).

The table lists this clonotype with many counts. The chain carries TRBV27 and TRBJ2-7, with 7 bases lining up with TRBD1. The ends lost 6 bases at V and 0 bases at J; junction bases unmatched: 5. The CDR3 consists of 14 residues. Germline-derived CDR1 and CDR2 are MNHEY and SMNVEV (reference sequence). The DNA of the CDR3 is TGTGCCAGCAGACGACAGGGAAGCTCCTACGAGCAGTACTTC. Translated: CASRRQGSSYEQYF.

In this sample, this clonotype turned up many times. The rearrangement joins TRBV20-1 to TRBJ1-1; D is undetermined. V dropped 6 bases and J dropped 9 bases, with 11 bases sitting between them. Germline V CDR1 and CDR2: DFQATT, SNEGSKA (reference sequence). The CDR3 consists of 10 residues. CDR3 sequence reads: CSAVDGQAFF. The CDR3 bases are TGCAGTGCCGTAGACGGTCAAGCTTTCTTT.

This clonotype was detected only a few times. The rearrangement uses TRBV29-1 and TRBJ1-5; D is possibly TRBD1 (5 bases). The V end lost 4 bases, the J end lost 6 bases, and 10 bases lay between the germline ends. The CDR3 contains 12 residues. CDR1 and CDR2 from the germline V gene are SQVTM and ANQGSEA. The CDR3 loop reads CSVGGTSQPQHF. The CDR3 bases are TGCAGCGTTGGCGGGACCTCTCAGCCCCAGCATTTT.

The table lists this clonotype with many counts. This chain joins TRBV19 and TRBJ2-3; tentatively, D is TRBD1 or TRBD2 (5 bases each). CDR3 length equals 16 residues. Germline CDR1 LNHDA, CDR2 SQIVND (reference sequence). The germline V and J ends were trimmed by 3 bases and 5 bases, with 18 bases remaining between them. CDR3 loop: CASSIGNGARGDTQYF. CDR3 nucleotides: TGTGCCAGTAGTATCGGAAACGGGGCTAGGGGAGATACGCAGTATTTT.

This clonotype was observed a handful of times. This rearrangement joins TRBV5-6 to TRBJ2-2; D may correspond to TRBD1 or TRBD2 (5 bases each). The germline V gene has CDR1 SGHDT and CDR2 YYEEEE. Trimming pared 0 bases from V and 5 bases from J, leaving 11 bases between. There are 15 residues in the CDR3. CDR3 nucleotides: TGTGCCAGCAGCTTGGCGGAAGAGGGGACCGGGGAGCTGTTTTTT. Protein: CASSLAEEGTGELFF.

There are many counts of this clonotype. The chain joins TRBV19 to TRBJ2-7; the match to TRBD1 covers 8 bases. Losses at the gene ends were 3 bases for V and 6 bases for J; bases not matched to a gene: 1. The CDR3 contains 12 residues. CDR1 is LNHDA and CDR2 is SQIVND in the germline V gene (reference sequence). CDR3 DNA sequence: TGTGCCAGTAGTATCACAGGGGGCGAGCAGTACTTC. Amino acids: CASSITGGEQYF.

This clonotype has at least ten counts. The V and J genes are TRBV29-1 and TRBJ2-1; D not resolved. The CDR3 extends over 13 amino acids. Trimming stripped 4 bases from V and 8 bases from J, with 15 bases between. CDR1 SQVTM and CDR2 ANQGSEA come from the germline V gene. The CDR3 DNA sequence: TGCAGCGTTGGTAGTATTAGCTTCTATGAGCAGTTCTTC. It translates to CSVGSISFYEQFF.

V is TRBV5-1 and J is TRBJ2-6; TRBD1 matches at 8 bases. Unmatched junction bases numbered 9, after V lost 5 bases and J lost 2 bases. CDR3 length equals 17 residues. CDR1 and CDR2 from the germline V gene are SGHRS and YFSETQ. The CDR3 coding sequence is TGCGCCAGCAGTAACGGACAGGGAGAGGCTGGGGCCAACGTCCTGACTTTC. Its protein is CASSNGQGEAGANVLTF.

This clonotype was recorded at least ten times. In nucleotides, the CDR3 is TGTGCCAGCAGCTGGGGCCGCTCCTACGAGCAGTACTTC. It specifies CASSWGRSYEQYF. The V call is TRBV7-2, the J call TRBJ2-7; D is perhaps TRBD1 (5 bases). This CDR3 is built from 13 residues. Trimming stripped 4 bases from V and 0 bases from J, with 7 bases between. Germline V gene data show CDR1 as SGHTA and CDR2 as FQGNSA.

This clonotype was seen repeatedly, ten times or more. V and J are TRBV24-1 and TRBJ2-5; 11 nucleotides agree with TRBD1. J lost 4 bases, V lost 5 bases, and 2 bases had no gene match. Germline V gene lookup returns CDR1 KGHDR and CDR2 SFDVKD. CDR3 length: 14 residues. The CDR3 nucleotides are TGTGCCACCAGTGCAGGGACAGGGGGAGAGACCCAGTACTTC. Its protein is CATSAGTGGETQYF.

This clonotype was counted many times. The chain couples TRBV20-1 to TRBJ2-2; TRBD2 matches at 10 bases. The J segment lost 3 bases and the V segment lost 2 bases, leaving 0 bases of the junction unmatched. CDR3 length: 14 amino acids. Germline V gene sequence: CDR1 DFQATT, CDR2 SNEGSKA (reference sequence). The CDR3 sequence: CSARLAGDTGELFF. CDR3 nucleotides: TGCAGTGCTAGACTAGCGGGAGACACCGGGGAGCTGTTTTTT.

This clonotype showed up many times. The gene calls are TRBV7-9 and TRBJ2-7, with D tentatively TRBD1 (6 bases). CDR1 is SEHNR, CDR2 FQNEAQ, per germline (reference sequence). The V and J ends lost 5 bases and 4 bases respectively, with 9 bases between them. The CDR3 totals 12 residues. The CDR3, as DNA: TGTGCCAGCAGCCGCGGACAGTACGAGCAGTACTTC. Its translation is CASSRGQYEQYF.